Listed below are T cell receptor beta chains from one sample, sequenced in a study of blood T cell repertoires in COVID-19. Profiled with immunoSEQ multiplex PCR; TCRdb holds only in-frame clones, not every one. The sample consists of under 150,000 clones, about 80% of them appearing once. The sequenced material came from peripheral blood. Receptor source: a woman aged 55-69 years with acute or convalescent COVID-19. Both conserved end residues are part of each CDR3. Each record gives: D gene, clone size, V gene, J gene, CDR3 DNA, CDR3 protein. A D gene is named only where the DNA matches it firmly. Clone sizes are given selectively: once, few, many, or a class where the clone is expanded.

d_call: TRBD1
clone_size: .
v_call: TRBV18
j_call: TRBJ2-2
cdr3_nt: TGTGTCAGCTCACCAACGACCGGGACAGGGAGTAGCGGGGAGCTGTTTTTT
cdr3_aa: CVSSPTTGTGSSGELFF

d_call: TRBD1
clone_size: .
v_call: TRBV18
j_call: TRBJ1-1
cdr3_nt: TGTGCCAGCTCCAAATTGGGGGGACAGATCACTGAAGCTTTCTTT
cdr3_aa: CASSKLGGQITEAFF

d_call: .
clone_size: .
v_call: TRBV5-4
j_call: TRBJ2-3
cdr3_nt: TGTGCCAGCAGCATTCCGGACTCTACAGATACGCAGTATTTT
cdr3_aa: CASSIPDSTDTQYF

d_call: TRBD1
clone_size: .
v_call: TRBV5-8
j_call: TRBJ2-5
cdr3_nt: TGTGCCAGCAGCTGGGACAGGCAAGAGACCCAGTACTTC
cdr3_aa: CASSWDRQETQYF

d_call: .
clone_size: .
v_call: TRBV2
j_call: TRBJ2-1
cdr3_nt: TGTGCCAGCAGCGTTTTTGAGATCAATGAGCAGTTCTTC
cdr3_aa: CASSVFEINEQFF

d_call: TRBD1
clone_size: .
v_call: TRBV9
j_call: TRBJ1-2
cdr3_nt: TGTGCCAGCAGCGGACGACAGGGGAGGGAGCTAAACTATGGCTACACCTTC
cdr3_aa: CASSGRQGRELNYGYTF

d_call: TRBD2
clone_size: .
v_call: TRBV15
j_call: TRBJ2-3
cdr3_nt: TGTGCCACCAGCCGGAAAACATTAGCGGGAGGCACAGATACGCAGTATTTT
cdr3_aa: CATSRKTLAGGTDTQYF

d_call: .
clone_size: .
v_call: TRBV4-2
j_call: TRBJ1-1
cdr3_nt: TGTGCCAGCAGCCAAGATGGGGGGGCAGACACTGAAGCTTTCTTT
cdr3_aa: CASSQDGGADTEAFF

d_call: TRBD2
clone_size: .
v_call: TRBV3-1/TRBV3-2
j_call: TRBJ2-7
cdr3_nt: TGTGCCAGCAGCCAGGGACTAAGCTACGAGCAGTACTTC
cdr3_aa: CASSQGLSYEQYF

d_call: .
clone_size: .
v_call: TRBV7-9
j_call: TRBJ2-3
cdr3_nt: TGTGCCAGCAGAGAGACTTATGGAGGAGATACGCAGTATTTT
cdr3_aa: CASRETYGGDTQYF

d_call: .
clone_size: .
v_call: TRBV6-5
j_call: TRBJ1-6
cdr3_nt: TGTGCCAGCAGGGGCTCCCATTCCTATAATTCACCCCTCCACTTT
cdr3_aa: CASRGSHSYNSPLHF

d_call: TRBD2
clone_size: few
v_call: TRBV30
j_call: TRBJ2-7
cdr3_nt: TGTGCCTGGAGTGGCGGCGGGGGGCCCAACGAGCAGTACTTC
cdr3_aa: CAWSGGGGPNEQYF

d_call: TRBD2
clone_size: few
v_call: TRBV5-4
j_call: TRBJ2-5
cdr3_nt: TGTGCCAGCAGCTTGGGTTTAGCGGGAGGGCAAGAGACCCAGTACTTC
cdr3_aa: CASSLGLAGGQETQYF

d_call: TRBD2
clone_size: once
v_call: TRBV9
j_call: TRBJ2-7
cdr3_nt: TGTGCCAGCAGCGTAGCTAGCGGGAGGGCCTACGAGCAGTACTTC
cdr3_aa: CASSVASGRAYEQYF

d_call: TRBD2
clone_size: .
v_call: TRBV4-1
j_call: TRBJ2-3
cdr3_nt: TGCGCCAGCAGCCAATACTGGCTAGCGGGAGGCACAGATACGCAGTATTTT
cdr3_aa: CASSQYWLAGGTDTQYF

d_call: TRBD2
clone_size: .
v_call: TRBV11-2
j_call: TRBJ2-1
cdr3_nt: TGTGCCAGCAGACAACTAGCGGGAGTAGACAATGAGCAGTTCTTC
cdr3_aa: CASRQLAGVDNEQFF

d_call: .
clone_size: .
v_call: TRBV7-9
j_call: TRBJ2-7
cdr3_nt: TGTGCCAGCAGCTTACCCGGCGAGGCCTACGAGCAGTACTTC
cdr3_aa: CASSLPGEAYEQYF

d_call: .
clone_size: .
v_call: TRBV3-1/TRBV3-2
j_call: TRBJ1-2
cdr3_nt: TGTGCCAGCAGCAGAAGAGGGGGAAACTATGGCTACACCTTC
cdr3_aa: CASSRRGGNYGYTF

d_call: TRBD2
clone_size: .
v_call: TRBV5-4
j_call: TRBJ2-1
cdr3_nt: TGTGCCAGCAGCCCCAGACTAGCGGGGAACAATGAGCAGTTCTTC
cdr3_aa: CASSPRLAGNNEQFF

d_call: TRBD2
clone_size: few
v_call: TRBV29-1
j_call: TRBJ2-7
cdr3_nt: TGCAGCGTTGAAGATGAGACTAGCGGCTCCTACGAGCAGTACTTC
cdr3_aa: CSVEDETSGSYEQYF